These 7 T cell receptor beta chains came from one sample sequenced in a study of T cells after yellow fever vaccination. Each CDR3 protein is one row after TCRdb ran MiXCR on the 5' RACE reads. The profile shows fewer than 400,000 distinct CDR3 sequences, more than 5.5% of them singletons. The sample in question was PBMCs, obtained 5 days after the yellow fever booster vaccination. These receptors were obtained from a young man who received the YFV17D yellow fever vaccine.

This clonotype was recorded a few times. This chain connects TRBV19 to TRBJ2-7, with 9 bases that match TRBD1. V was clipped by 5 bases and J by 0 bases; unmatched bases: 2. Germline CDR1 LNHDA, CDR2 SQIVND (reference sequence). This CDR3 region has 14 residues. This chain's CDR3 is CASSGQGPSYEQYF. The CDR3 DNA is TGTGCCAGTAGTGGACAGGGGCCCTCCTACGAGCAGTACTTC.

The table lists this clonotype with many counts. The chain recombines TRBV7-8 with TRBJ2-7; 11 bases match TRBD2. The CDR3 covers 17 residues. Germline V lookup: CDR1 SGHVS, CDR2 FQNEAQ. V lost 5 bases to trimming and J lost 4 bases; unmatched junction nucleotides: 13. The CDR3 DNA reads TGTGCCAGCAGCCCACGACCCGGGACTAGCGGCCTTTACGAGCAGTACTTC. It yields the protein CASSPRPGTSGLYEQYF.

This clonotype was picked up a small number of times. The rearrangement uses TRBV5-1 and TRBJ2-7; no clear D gene. Trimming left V 1 base short and J 7 bases short, with 9 bases between. The CDR3 extends over 12 amino acids. Germline assignment: CDR1 SGHRS and CDR2 YFSETQ. CDR3 residues: CASSLLGWEQYF. For the CDR3, the DNA is TGCGCCAGCAGCTTGTTGGGTTGGGAGCAGTACTTC.

This clonotype was detected only a few times. The V gene is TRBV20-1, the J gene TRBJ2-2; D is ambiguous. Germline V gives CDR1 DFQATT, CDR2 SNEGSKA (reference sequence). The V gene lost 5 bases and the J gene lost 2 bases, with 15 bases spanning the gap. The CDR3 is 15 amino acids. The CDR3 region has the DNA TGCAGTGCTGACGACGGACGGTTAAACACCGGGGAGCTGTTTTTT. It is translated as CSADDGRLNTGELFF.

This clonotype was recorded at least ten times. V and J are TRBV7-8 and TRBJ2-3; 11 bases align to TRBD2. In germline, CDR1 is SGHVS, CDR2 FQNEAQ. This CDR3 is built from 16 residues. With V trimmed by 4 bases and J by 2 bases, 5 bases remained unmatched. The CDR3: CASSWLAGGFTDTQYF. The CDR3 DNA reads TGTGCCAGCAGCTGGCTAGCGGGAGGATTCACAGATACGCAGTATTTT.

In this sample, this clonotype turned up many times. CDR3 region: CASSEGGPDYEQYF. CDR3 nucleotides: TGCGCCAGCAGTGAAGGAGGGCCCGACTACGAGCAGTACTTC. V usage is TRBV10-1 and J usage is TRBJ2-7, with D perhaps TRBD2 (6 bases). CDR1 and CDR2 from the germline V gene are WNHNN and SYGVQD (reference sequence). The length of the CDR3 is 14 residues. V was clipped by 3 bases and J by 3 bases, with 12 bases between them.

CDR3 sequence reads: CASSQRPDRTNEKLFF. CDR3 nucleotides: TGTGCCAGCAGCCAACGTCCGGACAGAACTAATGAAAAACTGTTTTTT. The chain carries TRBV4-2 and TRBJ1-4; D is possibly TRBD1 (6 bases). The germline V gene has CDR1 LGHNA and CDR2 YNFKEQ. The CDR3 extends over 16 amino acids. V was trimmed by 2 bases and J by 1 base, leaving 11 bases between them.